What follows are 31 T cell receptor beta chains derived from one specimen sequenced in a study of blood T cell repertoires in COVID-19. The method was immunoSEQ multiplex PCR; TCRdb's version includes in-frame clones alone and lacks a portion of them. The sample holds hundreds of thousands of clones, approximately 80% seen once. Sequenced material: peripheral blood. All receptors come from a woman older than 75 with active or convalescent COVID-19.

This sequence joins TRBV3-1 (or the pseudogene TRBV3-2) and TRBJ1-3, with 10 bases that match TRBD1. The junction had 11 bases not matched to a gene; V was cut back by 6 bases and J by 3 bases. Germline V gives CDR1 LGHDT, CDR2 YNNKEL (reference sequence). This CDR3 is built from 17 residues. The CDR3 here is CASRPSGQGTDGNTIYF. Written as DNA, the CDR3 is TGTGCCAGCAGACCTTCGGGACAGGGGACCGATGGAAACACCATATATTTT.

The rearrangement links TRBV20-1 to TRBJ2-1, with TRBD1 matching 9 bases. Germline V gene lookup returns CDR1 DFQATT and CDR2 SNEGSKA (reference sequence). V lost 5 bases to trimming and J lost 7 bases; unmatched junction nucleotides: 0. CDR3 length: 11 amino acids. DNA of the CDR3: TGCAGTGCTGGGACAGGGAATGAGCAGTTCTTC. Residues: CSAGTGNEQFF.

The chain links TRBV11-2 to TRBJ1-3, with D unresolved. The CDR3 covers 17 residues. Germline lookup yields CDR1 SGHAT and CDR2 FQNNGV. The ends were cut back, 5 bases at V and 0 bases at J, with 17 bases in the middle. The DNA for the CDR3 is TGTGCCAGCAGCCGTAATCAATTCGGTATCTCTGGAAACACCATATATTTT. Encoded protein: CASSRNQFGISGNTIYF.

V and J are TRBV30 and TRBJ1-5; a weak D match, TRBD1 (6 bases). Per germline, CDR1 GTSNPN and CDR2 SVGIG (reference sequence). The CDR3 is 15 amino acids. With 0 bases removed from V and 2 bases from J, the gap between germline ends came to 11 bases. The DNA of the CDR3 is TGTGCCTGGAGTGTAGGGGGAGGGGGCAATCAGCCCCAGCATTTT. Its translation is CAWSVGGGGNQPQHF.

The V call is TRBV29-1, the J call TRBJ2-5; 7 bases agree with TRBD1. The germline V gene encodes CDR1 SQVTM and CDR2 ANQGSEA. V trimming: 6 bases; J trimming: 3 bases; junction bases outside the gene matches: 4. The CDR3 is made up of 12 amino acids. CDR3 protein: CSVRDSKETQYF. Written as DNA, the CDR3 is TGCAGCGTGAGGGACAGTAAAGAGACCCAGTACTTC.

J is TRBJ1-2 and V is TRBV7-9; a weak D match, TRBD1 (6 bases). The CDR3 length is 15 residues. Germline V gene sequence: CDR1 SEHNR, CDR2 FQNEAQ (reference sequence). The V gene lost 5 bases and the J gene lost 4 bases, with 17 bases spanning the gap. The CDR3 loop reads CASSPTAGAGYGYTF. Written as DNA, the CDR3 is TGTGCCAGCAGCCCGACGGCGGGGGCAGGCTATGGCTACACCTTC.

The gene calls are TRBV9 and TRBJ2-5, with 10 bases that match TRBD1. There are 15 residues in the CDR3. V shed 2 bases and J 5 bases; nucleotides not matched to a gene: 6. Per the germline V gene, CDR1 is SGDLS and CDR2 is YYNGEE. CDR3 coding DNA: TGTGCCAGCAGCGTCGGGGACAGGGGCTCGGAGACCCAGTACTTC. This translates into CASSVGDRGSETQYF.

V is TRBV30 and J is TRBJ2-1, with 10 bases lining up with TRBD2. Per germline, CDR1 GTSNPN and CDR2 SVGIG (reference sequence). The CDR3 is 16 amino acids. Trimming removed 3 bases from V and 2 bases from J; junction bases left unmatched: 7. This chain's CDR3 is CAWSSPGLAAYNEQFF. DNA for the CDR3: TGTGCCTGGAGCTCCCCCGGACTAGCGGCCTACAATGAGCAGTTCTTC.

As to this clone: Different DNA sequences within this sample yield the same CDR3. The rearrangement uses TRBV19 and TRBJ1-1, with TRBD1 matching over 8 bases. Germline-derived CDR1 and CDR2 are LNHDA and SQIVND (reference sequence). The CDR3 is 14 amino acids. With V trimmed by 6 bases and J by 0 bases, 3 bases remained unmatched. This CDR3 reads CASRETGVNTEAFF. The CDR3 bases are TGTGCCAGTAGGGAGACAGGGGTGAACACTGAAGCTTTCTTT.

The chain has TRBV6-5 and TRBJ2-3; unclear D gene. Germline V CDR1 and CDR2: MNHEY, SVGAGI. The germline V and J ends were trimmed by 7 bases and 3 bases, with 14 bases remaining between them. The CDR3 has 14 residues. CDR3 sequence: CASMVVPRTDTQYF. The CDR3 bases are TGTGCCAGCATGGTGGTACCTAGGACAGATACGCAGTATTTT.

This chain connects TRBV18 to TRBJ2-1; 8 bases match TRBD2. In germline, CDR1 is KGHSH, CDR2 LQKENI. This CDR3 contains 18 residues. The V segment lost 7 bases and the J segment 0 bases; nucleotides outside the gene matches: 14. In nucleotides, the CDR3 is TGTGCCAGCTTCTCAGCGGGGGAATCCCAAAGCTCCTACAATGAGCAGTTCTTC. Its protein is CASFSAGESQSSYNEQFF.

The chain is built from TRBV2 and TRBJ2-7; D is unclear. In germline, CDR1 is SNHLY, CDR2 FYNNEI. The V and J ends lost 5 bases and 0 bases respectively, with 5 bases between them. CDR3 length: 12 amino acids. For the CDR3, the DNA is TGTGCCAGCAGTCCAGGCTCCTACGAGCAGTACTTC. Protein sequence: CASSPGSYEQYF.

This rearrangement joins TRBV18 to TRBJ1-2; D uncertain. V shed 3 bases and J shed 5 bases, with 13 bases lying between them. The germline gives CDR1 KGHSH, CDR2 LQKENI. The length of the CDR3 is 14 residues. In DNA form, the CDR3 reads TGTGCCAGCTCACCCTCTGAGGGATCTTATGGCTACACCTTC. It translates to CASSPSEGSYGYTF. The full variable domain, its missing parts supplied by reference TRBV18 and TRBJ1-2, is NAGVMQNPRHLVRRRGQEARLRCSPMKGHSHVYWYRQLPEEGLKFMVYLQKENIIDESGMPKERFSAEFPKEGPSILRIQQVVRGDSAAYFCASSPSEGSYGYTFGSGTRLTVV.

The J gene is TRBJ2-7, the V gene TRBV30, with D perhaps TRBD2 (6 bases). The CDR3 runs to 19 residues. V gave up 2 bases and J gave up 3 bases, with 29 bases separating them. Germline CDR1 is GTSNPN and CDR2 is SVGIG (reference sequence). CDR3 sequence: CAWSSKTVRVGAGIYEQYF. CDR3 bases: TGTGCCTGGAGTTCCAAGACTGTTAGAGTTGGGGCGGGAATCTACGAGCAGTACTTC.

This clone was seen a single time. V usage is TRBV5-6 and J usage is TRBJ2-7; 11 bases match TRBD1. Germline V CDR1 and CDR2: SGHDT, YYEEEE. V was clipped by 4 bases and J by 7 bases; unmatched bases: 10. The CDR3 consists of 15 residues. The CDR3 DNA is TGTGCCAGCAGCGTGGGACAGGGGGTAGGAAAGGAGCAGTACTTC. Translated: CASSVGQGVGKEQYF.

This clone was counted between two and nine times. Distinct nucleotide sequences in the sample also encode this CDR3. The chain recombines TRBV2 with TRBJ1-6, with D maybe TRBD1 (5 bases). Per the germline V gene, CDR1 is SNHLY and CDR2 is FYNNEI. Trimming took off 2 bases at V and 0 bases at J, with 5 bases between the two ends. The CDR3 has 15 amino acids. CDR3 sequence: CASSEQGSYNSPLHF. Written as DNA, the CDR3 is TGTGCCAGCAGTGAACAGGGCTCCTATAATTCACCCCTCCACTTT. The full variable domain, in which reference TRBV2 and TRBJ1-6 provide the parts outside the CDR3, is EPEVTQTPSHQVTQMGQEVILRCVPISNHLYFYWYRQILGQKVEFLVSFYNNEISEKSEIFDDQFSVERPDGSNFTLKIRSTKLEDSAMYFCASSEQGSYNSPLHFGNGTRLTVT.

The genes are TRBV11-2 and TRBJ1-1; no definite D call. V shed 5 bases and J shed 5 bases, with 9 bases lying between them. This CDR3 comprises 12 residues. Per germline, CDR1 SGHAT and CDR2 FQNNGV. The CDR3 region is CASSATRTEAFF. The CDR3 nucleotides read TGTGCCAGCAGCGCAACTAGGACTGAAGCTTTCTTT.

The J gene is TRBJ1-1, the V gene TRBV28; D is unresolved. Deletions cut 3 bases from V and 6 bases from J, with 8 bases between. CDR1 MDHEN and CDR2 SYDVKM come from the germline V gene. This CDR3 comprises 12 residues. CDR3 residues: CASSLTRAEAFF. DNA of the CDR3: TGTGCCAGCAGTTTGACAAGAGCTGAAGCTTTCTTT.

The V and J genes are TRBV7-9 and TRBJ1-4; 7 nucleotides agree with TRBD1. With 7 bases clipped from V and 5 bases from J, the junction kept 13 bases outside the gene matches. Germline V gene data show CDR1 as SEHNR and CDR2 as FQNEAQ (reference sequence). The CDR3 extends over 16 amino acids. Here the CDR3 reads CASTFSLAGGNEKLFF. CDR3 nucleotide sequence: TGTGCCAGCACTTTCTCCCTGGCAGGGGGGAATGAAAAACTGTTTTTT.

The V gene is TRBV5-1, the J gene TRBJ2-5; maybe TRBD1 (6 bases). From germline, CDR1 is SGHRS and CDR2 YFSETQ. The CDR3 covers 14 residues. V was pared by 5 bases and J by 1 base, with 12 bases between. The CDR3: CASSQQGSQETQYF. CDR3 DNA: TGCGCCAGCAGTCAACAGGGTAGCCAAGAGACCCAGTACTTC.

The chain couples TRBV4-1 to TRBJ1-4; TRBD1 matches at 10 bases. This CDR3 contains 15 residues. Germline V gene lookup returns CDR1 MGHRA and CDR2 YSYEKL. V lost 3 bases, J lost 7 bases, and 5 bases stayed unmatched. CDR3 in amino acids: CASSQGGQGSEKLFF. The CDR3 DNA sequence: TGCGCCAGCAGCCAGGGGGGACAGGGGTCTGAAAAACTGTTTTTT.

DNA of the CDR3: TGTGCCAGCAGTCCGCTCACGATTCAGGGAACTAACTATGGCTACACCTTC. Translating it yields CASSPLTIQGTNYGYTF. This chain joins TRBV28 and TRBJ1-2; weak D call: TRBD1 (5 bases). Between the trimmed V and J ends, which lost 5 bases and 0 bases, there was a span of 19 bases. Germline-derived CDR1 and CDR2 are MDHEN and SYDVKM. This CDR3 region has 17 residues.

The chain is built from TRBV2 and TRBJ1-4; 8 nucleotides line up with TRBD1. This CDR3 spans 15 amino acids. J was trimmed by 7 bases and V by 6 bases; bases with no gene match: 10. Germline CDR1 is SNHLY and CDR2 is FYNNEI. The CDR3 DNA follows: TGTGCCAGCAGGCTTGGACAGGGAGGGGGTGAAAAACTGTTTTTT. Its protein is CASRLGQGGGEKLFF. The whole variable domain, remainder taken from reference TRBV2 and TRBJ1-4, is EPEVTQTPSHQVTQMGQEVILRCVPISNHLYFYWYRQILGQKVEFLVSFYNNEISEKSEIFDDQFSVERPDGSNFTLKIRSTKLEDSAMYFCASRLGQGGGEKLFFGSGTQLSVL.

The chain recombines TRBV15 with TRBJ2-6; TRBD1 aligns across 10 bases. From germline, CDR1 is LNHNV and CDR2 YYDKDF (reference sequence). This CDR3 spans 17 amino acids. V shed 5 bases, J shed 2 bases, and the junction held 6 bases outside the gene matches. CDR3 loop: CATSQDRGRAGANVLTF. CDR3 in DNA: TGTGCCACCAGCCAAGACAGGGGGCGAGCTGGGGCCAACGTCCTGACTTTC.

About this clone: Other DNA sequences in the same sample also yield this CDR3. The rearrangement joins TRBV6-5 to TRBJ1-1; 7 nucleotides match TRBD1. The CDR3 is 14 residues long. Looked up from germline, CDR1 is MNHEY and CDR2 is SVGAGI. V lost 6 bases to trimming and J lost 2 bases; unmatched junction nucleotides: 6. CDR3 sequence (DNA): TGTGCCAGCAGCCTTCGGGACAGAAACACTGAAGCTTTCTTT. This encodes CASSLRDRNTEAFF.

This sequence joins TRBV7-8 and TRBJ1-2, with D unresolved. Germline V gene sequence: CDR1 SGHVS, CDR2 FQNEAQ. V lost 2 bases and J 1 base, leaving 8 bases between the germline ends. The CDR3 is 14 residues long. The CDR3 loop reads CASSLPGSNYGYTF. The DNA for the CDR3 is TGTGCCAGCAGCTTACCTGGCAGTAACTATGGCTACACCTTC.

This clone was found once. The chain employs TRBV7-9 and TRBJ2-7; TRBD1 matches at 10 bases. With 5 bases clipped from V and 5 bases from J, the junction kept 6 bases outside the gene matches. Germline assignment: CDR1 SEHNR and CDR2 FQNEAQ (reference sequence). This CDR3 is built from 14 residues. CDR3 loop: CASSPGTGVDEQYF. As DNA, the CDR3 is TGTGCCAGCAGCCCTGGGACAGGGGTCGACGAGCAGTACTTC. The full variable domain, its missing parts supplied by reference TRBV7-9 and TRBJ2-7, is DTGVSQNPRHKITKRGQNVTFRCDPISEHNRLYWYRQTLGQGPEFLTYFQNEAQLEKSRLLSDRFSAERPKGSFSTLEIQRTEQGDSAMYLCASSPGTGVDEQYFGPGTRLTVT.

The chain couples TRBV13 to TRBJ1-5; TRBD1 is a possible D gene (6 bases). Germline CDR1 reads PRHDT; CDR2 reads FYEKMQ (reference sequence). Deletions cut 2 bases from V and 6 bases from J, with 14 bases between. This CDR3 spans 15 amino acids. Here the CDR3 reads CASSLSRGAGQPQHF. As DNA, the CDR3 is TGTGCCAGCAGCTTATCTCGGGGGGCGGGTCAGCCCCAGCATTTT.

CDR3 in DNA: TGTGCCAGTAGAGGGGCCATTATGGATACGCAGTATTTT. Encoded protein: CASRGAIMDTQYF. This chain connects TRBV19 to TRBJ2-3; tentatively, D is TRBD1 (5 bases). The CDR3 has 13 residues. V lost 6 bases, J lost 6 bases, and 13 bases lay in between. The germline V gene encodes CDR1 LNHDA and CDR2 SQIVND (reference sequence).

V and J are TRBV7-9 and TRBJ1-2; 7 bases agree with TRBD1. Trimming took 5 bases from V and 2 from J; bases not matched to a gene: 5. Per germline, CDR1 SEHNR and CDR2 FQNEAQ (reference sequence). The CDR3 totals 14 residues. CDR3 protein: CASSPLDRNYGYTF. DNA of the CDR3: TGTGCCAGCAGCCCCCTGGACAGGAACTATGGCTACACCTTC.

DNA for the CDR3: TGCGCCAGCAGCTCAGCGGGGGGAGCCGGGTCCTACGAGCAGTACTTC. Residues: CASSSAGGAGSYEQYF. The chain links TRBV4-1 to TRBJ2-7; 9 bases are a match to TRBD2. The V gene end was trimmed by 5 bases and the J gene end by 1 base; junction bases not matched to a gene: 9. CDR3 length equals 16 residues. The germline V gene encodes CDR1 MGHRA and CDR2 YSYEKL.